Listed below are T cell receptor beta chains from one sample, sequenced in a study of cytomegalovirus exposure and HLA in healthy donors. The protocol was immunoSEQ multiplex PCR, while the TCRdb copy is restricted to in-frame clones and leaves out a portion. The sample consists of about 140,000 clones, approximately 78% of them appearing once. Sequencing used PBMCs. The receptor source for this set is a female donor in good health and CMV-seronegative. Each CDR3 is given with its conserved first and last residue. D genes are given only for firm matches. The size field is filled for only some rows; it gives once, few, many or a size class.

V gene: TRBV5-6
clone size: -
D gene: -
J gene: TRBJ1-1
CDR3 DNA: TGTGCCAGCAGCCGCGATCTGAACACTGAAGCTTTCTTT
CDR3 protein: CASSRDLNTEAFF

V gene: TRBV5-1
clone size: -
D gene: TRBD1
J gene: TRBJ1-1
CDR3 DNA: TGCGCCAGCAGCCCGCGACAGGGGGCCGTGAACACTGAAGCTTTCTTT
CDR3 protein: CASSPRQGAVNTEAFF

V gene: TRBV30
clone size: -
D gene: -
J gene: TRBJ2-7
CDR3 DNA: TGTGCCTGGGGCGGGACCTCCTACGAGCAGTACTTC
CDR3 protein: CAWGGTSYEQYF

V gene: TRBV7-2
clone size: -
D gene: -
J gene: TRBJ2-7
CDR3 DNA: TGTGCCAGCAGCTTAATACACGGGGGTGGTAGGTACGAGCAGTACTTC
CDR3 protein: CASSLIHGGGRYEQYF

V gene: TRBV30
clone size: few
D gene: -
J gene: TRBJ1-1
CDR3 DNA: TGTGCCTGGAGGAGTTTTGAGGGGGACACTGAAGCTTTCTTT
CDR3 protein: CAWRSFEGDTEAFF

V gene: TRBV7-2
clone size: -
D gene: TRBD1
J gene: TRBJ1-2
CDR3 DNA: TGTGCCAGCAGCTTACCGGACAGGGGCCGCTATGGCTACACCTTC
CDR3 protein: CASSLPDRGRYGYTF

V gene: TRBV10-2
clone size: -
D gene: TRBD2
J gene: TRBJ2-5
CDR3 DNA: TGCGCCAGCACTGAGCTCCCAAGTAGCGGGAGAGAGACCCAGTACTTC
CDR3 protein: CASTELPSSGRETQYF

V gene: TRBV5-6
clone size: once
D gene: -
J gene: TRBJ2-3
CDR3 DNA: TGTGCCACCACAAAACGGGGGGCTAGCACAGATACGCAGTATTTT
CDR3 protein: CATTKRGASTDTQYF

V gene: TRBV19
clone size: -
D gene: TRBD1
J gene: TRBJ1-5
CDR3 DNA: TGTGCCAGTAGTATGCACAGGGGATCGGGCAATCAGCCCCAGCATTTT
CDR3 protein: CASSMHRGSGNQPQHF

V gene: TRBV6-1
clone size: -
D gene: -
J gene: TRBJ2-3
CDR3 DNA: TGTGCCAGCAGGACGGGATCGAGCACAGATACGCAGTATTTT
CDR3 protein: CASRTGSSTDTQYF

V gene: TRBV18
clone size: -
D gene: -
J gene: TRBJ2-2
CDR3 DNA: TGTGCCAGCTCACCACCGTGGGGGACAATTGGGAGCGGGGAGCTGTTTTTT
CDR3 protein: CASSPPWGTIGSGELFF

V gene: TRBV11-3
clone size: -
D gene: -
J gene: TRBJ1-6
CDR3 DNA: TGTGCCAGCAGCTTATGTCGAGCGGGGAGGGTAACAGGTTCACCCCTCCACTTT
CDR3 protein: CASSLCRAGRVTGSPLHF

V gene: TRBV28
clone size: -
D gene: TRBD1
J gene: TRBJ1-5
CDR3 DNA: TGTGCCAGCAGTGCCCTACAGGGGACTGGCAATCAGCCCCAGCATTTT
CDR3 protein: CASSALQGTGNQPQHF

V gene: TRBV18
clone size: -
D gene: -
J gene: TRBJ2-3
CDR3 DNA: TGTGCCAGCTCACCGGGACTCCAGCCTGCAGATACGCAGTATTTT
CDR3 protein: CASSPGLQPADTQYF

V gene: TRBV7-3
clone size: -
D gene: TRBD2
J gene: TRBJ2-1
CDR3 DNA: TGTGCCAGCAGCTTGACTAGCGGGGGAGTCAATGAGCAGTTCTTC
CDR3 protein: CASSLTSGGVNEQFF

V gene: TRBV9
clone size: -
D gene: -
J gene: TRBJ1-2
CDR3 DNA: TGTGCCAGCAGCGAAGTACCTTTAGGGGGTGTAGGTCGGGATTATGGCTACCCCTTC
CDR3 protein: CASSEVPLGGVGRDYGYPF

V gene: TRBV5-4
clone size: once
D gene: TRBD2
J gene: TRBJ2-3
CDR3 DNA: TGTGCCAGCAGCCCCGGCCCTCCAGTAGCGGGAGGAGATACGCAGTATTTT
CDR3 protein: CASSPGPPVAGGDTQYF

V gene: TRBV7-3
clone size: -
D gene: -
J gene: TRBJ1-3
CDR3 DNA: TGTGCCAGCAGCTTAGGAGGGTCTGGAAACACCATATATTTT
CDR3 protein: CASSLGGSGNTIYF

V gene: TRBV6-1
clone size: few
D gene: -
J gene: TRBJ2-2
CDR3 DNA: TGTGCCAGCAGTGTTGCTTTGGCGGAGCTGTTTTTT
CDR3 protein: CASSVALAELFF

V gene: TRBV7-2
clone size: -
D gene: TRBD1
J gene: TRBJ1-1
CDR3 DNA: TGTGCCAGCAGCCCTGGACAGGGGCGAATCACTGAAGCTTTCTTT
CDR3 protein: CASSPGQGRITEAFF

V gene: TRBV28
clone size: -
D gene: -
J gene: TRBJ1-2
CDR3 DNA: TGTGCCAGCAGTTCGATGGACAGTCCGGGGTACGGCTACACCTTC
CDR3 protein: CASSSMDSPGYGYTF

V gene: TRBV5-8
clone size: -
D gene: -
J gene: TRBJ1-2
CDR3 DNA: TGTGCCAGCAGCGCCTTCCGGGACTGGTATGGCTACACCTTC
CDR3 protein: CASSAFRDWYGYTF

V gene: TRBV19
clone size: -
D gene: TRBD2
J gene: TRBJ2-1
CDR3 DNA: TGTGCCAGCTCCCTCGGACTAGCGGGTAATGAGCAGTTCTTC
CDR3 protein: CASSLGLAGNEQFF

V gene: TRBV27
clone size: -
D gene: -
J gene: TRBJ1-1
CDR3 DNA: TGTGCCAGCAGTTTAAGGCGACAGCTGAACACTGAAGCTTTCTTT
CDR3 protein: CASSLRRQLNTEAFF

V gene: TRBV10-1
clone size: few
D gene: TRBD1
J gene: TRBJ2-7
CDR3 DNA: TGCGCCAGCGATATCAGACAGGGGCGATCCTACGAGCAGTACTTC
CDR3 protein: CASDIRQGRSYEQYF

V gene: TRBV6-1
clone size: -
D gene: TRBD1
J gene: TRBJ1-2
CDR3 DNA: TGTGCCAGCAGTGTCACAGGGGGAGCTAACTATGGCTACACCTTC
CDR3 protein: CASSVTGGANYGYTF

V gene: TRBV12-2
clone size: -
D gene: -
J gene: TRBJ1-2
CDR3 DNA: TGTGCAAGTCGCCCCCCTCGGTCGGGGCGGGGGTACTATGGCTACACCTTC
CDR3 protein: CASRPPRSGRGYYGYTF

V gene: TRBV7-9
clone size: -
D gene: TRBD1
J gene: TRBJ1-4
CDR3 DNA: TGTGCCAGCAGCCCGGGACAGTTTTCAACTAATGAAAAACTGTTTTTT
CDR3 protein: CASSPGQFSTNEKLFF

V gene: TRBV18
clone size: -
D gene: -
J gene: TRBJ1-1
CDR3 DNA: TGTGCCAGCTCACCACTTGTCAGGGGGAACACTGAAGCTTTCTTT
CDR3 protein: CASSPLVRGNTEAFF

V gene: TRBV5-1
clone size: -
D gene: TRBD1
J gene: TRBJ1-3
CDR3 DNA: TGCGCCAGCAGCTCCAGGGGGCCTGACTCTGGAAACACCATATATTTT
CDR3 protein: CASSSRGPDSGNTIYF

V gene: TRBV11-2
clone size: -
D gene: TRBD2
J gene: TRBJ2-1
CDR3 DNA: TGTGCCAGCAGCTTAGCCCAACCTCTGGCGGGAGTTTACAATGAGCAGTTCTTC
CDR3 protein: CASSLAQPLAGVYNEQFF

V gene: TRBV6-5
clone size: -
D gene: TRBD1
J gene: TRBJ2-5
CDR3 DNA: TGTGCCAGCAGTTACCGGACAGGGGAGACCCAGTACTTC
CDR3 protein: CASSYRTGETQYF

V gene: TRBV7-6
clone size: once
D gene: TRBD1
J gene: TRBJ2-6
CDR3 DNA: TGTGCCAGCAGCTTCGGACAGGCAACCTTGATTGATTCTGGGGCCAACGTCCTGACTTTC
CDR3 protein: CASSFGQATLIDSGANVLTF

V gene: TRBV2
clone size: -
D gene: TRBD1
J gene: TRBJ1-1
CDR3 DNA: TGTGCCAGCAGTTCACAGGGGCCGGGGACTGAAGCTTTCTTT
CDR3 protein: CASSSQGPGTEAFF

V gene: TRBV2
clone size: -
D gene: -
J gene: TRBJ2-6
CDR3 DNA: TGTGCCAGCAGGGGGTGGGGGAGGCTTACTGGGGCCAACGTCCTGACTTTC
CDR3 protein: CASRGWGRLTGANVLTF

V gene: TRBV2
clone size: -
D gene: -
J gene: TRBJ2-3
CDR3 DNA: TGTGCCAGCAGTGAAATCCCGCTAGAGGGCGGCACAGATACGCAGTATTTT
CDR3 protein: CASSEIPLEGGTDTQYF

V gene: TRBV30
clone size: -
D gene: -
J gene: TRBJ1-1
CDR3 DNA: TGTGCCTGGAATTTTGGCCGAAGAGGGACTGAAGCTTTCTTT
CDR3 protein: CAWNFGRRGTEAFF

V gene: TRBV7-3
clone size: -
D gene: TRBD1
J gene: TRBJ1-6
CDR3 DNA: TGTGCCAGCAGCTTCTCGGGACAGCTTAATTCACCCCTCCACTTT
CDR3 protein: CASSFSGQLNSPLHF

V gene: TRBV20-1
clone size: once
D gene: -
J gene: TRBJ1-1
CDR3 DNA: TGCAGACTACAGGGAACTGAAGCTTTCTTT
CDR3 protein: CRLQGTEAFF

V gene: TRBV7-9
clone size: -
D gene: -
J gene: TRBJ1-1
CDR3 DNA: TGTTCCAGCAGCTTAGGCGGCACTGAAGCTTTCTTT
CDR3 protein: CSSSLGGTEAFF

V gene: TRBV5-4
clone size: few
D gene: TRBD2
J gene: TRBJ2-2
CDR3 DNA: TGTGCCAGCAGCCTGCGCTGGACTAGCGGGGACCCTACCGGGGAGCTGTTTTTT
CDR3 protein: CASSLRWTSGDPTGELFF